Sequencing of this TCR beta chain was carried out in a study of cytomegalovirus exposure and HLA in healthy donors. On the study more broadly: The early release's HLA-typed donors yielded some 85 million unique TCRs.

This clone was counted only a few times. As yet, its antigen is unknown. Study conclusions and caveats: V- and J-gene trimming in TCR beta was tied to a missense DCLRE1C variant by an analysis performed later. An analysis was carried out at a later point. It showed that HLA-associated TCR beta chains were more clonally expanded than equally common non-associated chains.

Trimming cost V 6 bases and J 7 bases; bases outside gene matches: 10. CDR3 length equals 16 residues. CDR1 is MNHEY, CDR2 SMNVEV, per germline (reference sequence). Primers: 60 Vbeta forward and 13 Jbeta reverse. In the original analysis: Among the unique TCR beta chains that a later analysis counted, 75 million to 85 million in all, 10 million to 14 million were shared. Assay: immunoSEQ multiplex PCR; the TCRdb copy retains only in-frame clones and omits some. The V and J calls and clone size come from that table; D and trimming were worked out from the DNA. This table has fewer than 150,000 clones, about 79% appearing once.

The TCR sequence derives from a male donor in good health and CMV-seronegative. The chain uses TRBV27 and TRBJ2-5; 14 bases agree with TRBD2. Sequenced: PBMCs. CDR3 nucleotides: TGTGCCAGCAGAAAAGCGGGACTAGCGGGGGTCGGGACCCAGTACTTC. Residues: CASRKAGLAGVGTQYF.